These 13 T cell receptor beta chains came from one sample sequenced in a study of T cells after yellow fever vaccination. One entry per CDR3 protein, called by TCRdb with MiXCR from the 5' RACE reads. The data hold 300,000 to 350,000 distinct CDR3 sequences, with approximately 4.5% observed a single time. This sample comprised PBMCs, obtained 15 days after the yellow fever booster vaccination. Receptor source: a man between 18 and 35 years old who received the YFV17D yellow fever vaccine.

This clonotype was detected ten times or more. The chain links TRBV29-1 to TRBJ2-7; 9 bases map to TRBD1. Trimming removed 6 bases from V and 5 bases from J; junction bases left unmatched: 17. This CDR3 is 16 amino acids long. Looked up from germline, CDR1 is SQVTM and CDR2 is ANQGSEA. DNA for the CDR3: TGCAGCGTCCAGACAGGGGGAACGTATCCCAGTGACGAGCAGTACTTC. Amino acids: CSVQTGGTYPSDEQYF.

The chain employs TRBV21-1 and TRBJ1-6. TRBV21-1 is shown as a pseudogene. This CDR3 contains 17 residues. CDR3: CASSKGATREDGSPLHF. DNA for the CDR3: TGTGCCAGCAGCAAAGGAGCCACCAGGGAGGACGGTTCACCCCTCCACTTT.

V usage is TRBV7-2 and J usage is TRBJ2-2; D not resolved. This CDR3 spans 15 amino acids. Trimming took 5 bases from V and 6 from J, leaving 16 bases between them. Germline V gene data show CDR1 as SGHTA and CDR2 as FQGNSA. This CDR3 reads CASSLRTSPAGELFF. The DNA for the CDR3 is TGTGCCAGCAGCCTCAGGACCAGCCCCGCCGGGGAGCTGTTTTTT.

This clonotype was seen many times. The chain uses TRBV7-6 and TRBJ1-4, with a weak D call TRBD1 (5 bases). Germline values: CDR1 SGHVS, CDR2 FNYEAQ. The CDR3 is 17 amino acids. Trimming left V 5 bases short and J 8 bases short, with 24 bases between. CDR3 loop: CASSLTGYRLPGEKLFF. In DNA form, the CDR3 reads TGTGCCAGCAGCCTGACCGGATACAGGCTCCCGGGGGAAAAACTGTTTTTT.

V and J are TRBV12-3 or TRBV12-4 and TRBJ1-5; the D gene is possibly TRBD1 (5 bases). The CDR3 loop spans 12 amino acids. The germline V and J ends were trimmed by 7 bases and 2 bases, with 6 bases remaining between them. The CDR3 sequence is CASKGGNQPQHF. CDR3 nucleotides: TGTGCCAGCAAAGGGGGCAATCAGCCCCAGCATTTT.

This clonotype was seen many times. One end of the junction does not line up with germline, which may come from a read error. The J gene is TRBJ2-4, the V gene TRBV20-1; D gene ambiguous. This CDR3 spans 13 amino acids. The germline V gene has CDR1 DFQATT and CDR2 SNEGSKA (reference sequence). The CDR3 loop reads CSARELAKNIQYF. The DNA for the CDR3 is TGCAGTGCCAGAGAGTTAGCCAAAAACATTCAGTACTTC.

The chain employs TRBV12-5 and TRBJ1-1; D ambiguous. The length of the CDR3 is 12 residues. V was trimmed by 6 bases and J by 5 bases, leaving 10 bases between them. Germline lookup yields CDR1 LGHNT and CDR2 FRNRAP. CDR3 bases: TGTGCTAGTGGCATCAGGCTTACTGAAGCTTTCTTT. Translated, it gives CASGIRLTEAFF.

This clonotype was recorded at least ten times. This chain joins TRBV9 and TRBJ2-7; no reliable D call. V lost 6 bases and J 4 bases, leaving 20 bases between the germline ends. Germline CDR1 is SGDLS and CDR2 is YYNGEE. This CDR3 has 15 amino acids. CDR3 protein: CASTPTDFLGYEQYF. The CDR3 DNA reads TGTGCCAGCACCCCTACAGACTTTCTGGGATACGAGCAGTACTTC.

This clonotype was seen only a few times. This chain uses TRBV10-2 with TRBJ1-1, with 9 bases aligning to TRBD1. This CDR3 spans 13 amino acids. Germline V CDR1 and CDR2: WSHSY, SAAADI. V trimming: 8 bases; J trimming: 3 bases; junction bases outside the gene matches: 4. In nucleotides, the CDR3 is TGCGCCAGCCGGGGACAGGGAGACACTGAAGCTTTCTTT. Residues: CASRGQGDTEAFF.

This clonotype was recorded at least ten times. The genes are TRBV20-1 and TRBJ2-3, with D possibly being TRBD2 (6 bases). Trimming took 3 bases from V and 6 from J, leaving 16 bases between them. The CDR3 runs to 14 residues. CDR1 and CDR2 (germline): DFQATT, SNEGSKA (reference sequence). CDR3 nucleotides: TGCAGTGCTAGCCGGAGGGCGGGTTCGGATACGCAGTATTTT. As protein: CSASRRAGSDTQYF.

The chain uses TRBV6-5 and TRBJ2-1; D gene uncertain. The germline V and J ends were trimmed by 2 bases and 9 bases, with 14 bases remaining between them. Per the germline V gene, CDR1 is MNHEY and CDR2 is SVGAGI. This CDR3 comprises 14 residues. The DNA of the CDR3 is TGTGCCAGCAGTTACGGCGGAGTCTCTACTGAGCAGTTCTTC. The encoded protein is CASSYGGVSTEQFF.

In this sample, this clonotype turned up many times. The chain's CDR3 is CASSTGLAGYNEQFF. Here the CDR3 DNA reads TGTGCCAGCAGCACAGGACTAGCGGGATACAATGAGCAGTTCTTC. The rearrangement uses TRBV12-3 or TRBV12-4 and TRBJ2-1; 12 positions match TRBD2. The CDR3 sequence is 15 residues long. J gave up 4 bases and V 6 bases, and 4 bases lay outside the gene matches.

This clonotype was observed many times. The chain employs TRBV20-1 and TRBJ2-5; D is possibly TRBD2 (5 bases). The CDR3 totals 13 residues. Trimming removed 5 bases from V and 1 base from J, with 11 bases in between. Germline loops: CDR1 DFQATT, CDR2 SNEGSKA (reference sequence). DNA of the CDR3: TGCAGTGCTTGGACTGAAATCCAAGAGACCCAGTACTTC. It specifies CSAWTEIQETQYF.